The 32 T cell receptor beta chains listed next were all sequenced from one sample in a study of T-cell reconstitution after alpha-beta-depleted transplantation in children. A TCRbeta library incorporating unique molecular identifiers was prepared. TCRdb re-derived calls from the PCR reads in MiXCR, one entry per CDR3 protein. The sample has over 550,000 distinct CDR3 sequences, about 10% seen once. The source was PBMCs from the stem cell graft donor, collected from the stem cell graft. These receptors all come from a human donor who donated a stem cell graft to a child with acute myeloid leukemia.

The chain recombines TRBV5-1 with TRBJ2-2, with D possibly TRBD1 on 6 matching bases. V was pared by 0 bases and J by 5 bases, with 14 bases between. CDR1 and CDR2 from the germline V gene are SGHRS and YFSETQ. This CDR3 is built from 16 residues. CDR3 region: CASSLDPQGKTGELFF. In DNA, the CDR3 is TGCGCCAGCAGCTTGGACCCCCAGGGGAAAACCGGGGAGCTGTTTTTT.

The chain uses TRBV10-3 and TRBJ1-1; D is possibly TRBD1 (6 bases). V was cut by 3 bases and J by 1 base, with 15 bases left in between. The CDR3 is 16 amino acids. The germline V gene has CDR1 ENHRY and CDR2 SYGVKD. The CDR3 spells CAISDGQGSKNTEAFF. CDR3 coding DNA: TGTGCCATCAGTGACGGGCAGGGGTCAAAGAACACTGAAGCTTTCTTT.

V gene TRBV29-1 combines with J gene TRBJ2-1, with TRBD1 matching 10 bases. Unmatched junction bases numbered 6, after V lost 2 bases and J lost 2 bases. Germline loops: CDR1 SQVTM, CDR2 ANQGSEA. This CDR3 is 16 amino acids long. DNA of the CDR3: TGCAGCGTTGAAAGGGGCGGACAGGGGGCCTACAATGAGCAGTTCTTC. Its protein is CSVERGGQGAYNEQFF.

Of note for this clonotype: The junction and the germline gene differ at one end; a read error may be behind it. The chain combines TRBV7-7 with TRBJ2-7, with 9 bases that match TRBD2. CDR1 and CDR2 from the germline V gene are SSHAT and FNYEAQ (reference sequence). The CDR3 runs 15 residues. The CDR3 spells CASSPGVAGAGEQYF. CDR3 coding DNA: TGTGCTAGCAGCCCTGGGGTAGCGGGAGCTGGTGAGCAGTACTTC.

The chain is built from TRBV6-2 or TRBV6-3 and TRBJ2-7; 9 nucleotides match TRBD2. Germline V CDR1 and CDR2: MNHEY, SVGEGT. This CDR3 is built from 16 residues. Unmatched junction bases numbered 12, after V lost 6 bases and J lost 3 bases. For the CDR3, the DNA is TGTGCCAGCAGCCACCATAGCGGGAGTCACGACTACGAGCAGTACTTC. Protein sequence: CASSHHSGSHDYEQYF.

CDR3 amino acids: CASLASGTNTGELFF. The CDR3 bases are TGTGCCAGCCTGGCTAGCGGGACTAACACCGGGGAGCTGTTTTTT. The rearrangement uses TRBV28 and TRBJ2-2; TRBD2 agrees at 9 bases. The CDR3 covers 15 residues. The V segment lost 8 bases and the J segment 2 bases; nucleotides outside the gene matches: 6. CDR1 and CDR2 (germline): MDHEN, SYDVKM.

This chain uses TRBV7-2 with TRBJ2-2; perhaps TRBD1 as D (6 bases). The V end lost 1 base, the J end lost 5 bases, and 17 bases lay between the germline ends. In germline, CDR1 is SGHTA, CDR2 FQGNSA. The CDR3 sequence is 17 residues long. The CDR3 region has the DNA TGTGCCAGCAGCTTAGAGCCACAGGGTACATTAACCGGGGAGCTGTTTTTT. It translates to CASSLEPQGTLTGELFF. Drawing the rest from reference TRBV7-2 and TRBJ2-2, the complete variable domain is GAGVSQSPSNKVTEKGKDVELRCDPISGHTALYWYRQSLGQGLEFLIYFQGNSAPDKSGLPSDRFSAERTGGSVSTLTIQRTQQEDSAVYLCASSLEPQGTLTGELFFGEGSRLTVL.

The DNA of the CDR3 is TGTGCCAGCAGCTTAGGTGTGGGGACGAACACCGGGGAGCTGTTTTTT. This gives the protein CASSLGVGTNTGELFF. The chain is built from TRBV7-2 and TRBJ2-2; D not certain. V lost 1 base to trimming and J lost 0 bases, with 9 bases between them. CDR3 size: 16 residues. Germline CDR1 and CDR2: SGHTA and FQGNSA.

The chain uses TRBV20-1 and TRBJ2-7; D may be TRBD2 (6 bases). CDR3 length: 18 residues. Germline V CDR1 and CDR2: DFQATT, SNEGSKA (reference sequence). Deletions cut 6 bases from V and 4 bases from J, with 31 bases between. DNA of the CDR3: TGCAGTGCCCCTACCTCCGGGGATTGGCGGTCAGGGAGGTACGAGCAGTACTTC. It translates to CSAPTSGDWRSGRYEQYF.

The chain recombines TRBV27 with TRBJ2-1, with 7 bases lining up with TRBD2. Losses at the gene ends were 10 bases for V and 4 bases for J; bases not matched to a gene: 7. Germline assignment: CDR1 MNHEY and CDR2 SMNVEV (reference sequence). This CDR3 contains 13 residues. CDR3 protein: CATRTAGYNEQFF. The CDR3 DNA follows: TGTGCCACCCGTACAGCGGGATACAATGAGCAGTTCTTC.

Many counts were recorded for this clonotype. The chain employs TRBV20-1 and TRBJ2-7; D remains unclear. The germline V gene encodes CDR1 DFQATT and CDR2 SNEGSKA (reference sequence). The germline V and J ends were trimmed by 3 bases and 3 bases, with 12 bases remaining between them. The CDR3 has 13 amino acids. The CDR3 sequence is CSARGSGVYEQYF. In nucleotides, the CDR3 is TGCAGTGCTAGGGGGTCTGGGGTCTACGAGCAGTACTTC.

This rearrangement joins TRBV7-9 to TRBJ1-4, with unresolved D. V lost 4 bases and J 0 bases, leaving 6 bases between the germline ends. CDR3 length equals 14 residues. CDR1 SEHNR and CDR2 FQNEAQ come from the germline V gene (reference sequence). CDR3 sequence: CASSSRSTNEKLFF. The CDR3 coding sequence is TGTGCCAGCAGCTCCCGGTCAACTAATGAAAAACTGTTTTTT.

With respect to this clonotype: A much larger clone lies a single base off, so this may be a read error. The chain has TRBV10-3 and TRBJ1-1; maybe TRBD1 (6 bases). CDR3 length: 12 residues. Germline V gene lookup returns CDR1 ENHRY and CDR2 SYGVKD. The V gene lost 7 bases and the J gene lost 7 bases, with 13 bases spanning the gap. Here the CDR3 reads CAIKSGGIEAFF. CDR3 coding DNA: TGTGCCATCAAAAGCGGGGGCATTGAAGCTTTCTTT.

The CDR3 spells CASSLAGDSYEQYF. CDR3 sequence (DNA): TGTGCCAGCAGCTTAGCGGGGGATTCCTACGAGCAGTACTTC. The chain combines TRBV7-3 with TRBJ2-7; 7 positions agree with TRBD2. From germline, CDR1 is SGHTA and CDR2 FQGTGA. The CDR3 runs to 14 residues. J gave up 1 base and V 2 bases, and 2 bases lay outside the gene matches.

This rearrangement joins TRBV27 to TRBJ2-2; possible D gene TRBD2, 6 bases. V lost 2 bases to trimming and J lost 4 bases, with 17 bases between them. The germline CDR1 and CDR2 sequences are MNHEY and SMNVEV (reference sequence). The CDR3 loop spans 17 amino acids. CDR3 sequence reads: CASSLPGLGTGTGELFF. The CDR3 region has the DNA TGTGCCAGCAGTTTACCGGGACTGGGGACCGGCACCGGGGAGCTGTTTTTT.

This clonotype was seen a handful of times. This chain uses TRBV20-1 with TRBJ2-3, with 9 bases lining up with TRBD2. V shed 6 bases and J 2 bases; nucleotides not matched to a gene: 9. Per the germline V gene, CDR1 is DFQATT and CDR2 is SNEGSKA (reference sequence). The CDR3 covers 15 residues. The CDR3 DNA sequence: TGCAGTGCCCTAATGGGCGGGAGGGCCACAGATACGCAGTATTTT. It is translated as CSALMGGRATDTQYF.

The rearrangement joins TRBV5-1 to TRBJ2-3; 9 bases are shared with TRBD1. CDR1 and CDR2 (germline): SGHRS, YFSETQ. The CDR3 has 15 amino acids. The ends lost 4 bases at V and 3 bases at J; junction bases unmatched: 6. The CDR3 region is CASSVTGGRTDTQYF. The CDR3 DNA reads TGCGCCAGCAGCGTAACAGGGGGCAGAACAGATACGCAGTATTTT.

This clonotype was recorded a few times. The V and J genes are TRBV20-1 and TRBJ1-4; the D gene is possibly TRBD1 (6 bases). The CDR3 spans 13 residues. Germline assignment: CDR1 DFQATT and CDR2 SNEGSKA (reference sequence). Trimming removed 2 bases from V and 7 bases from J, with 11 bases in between. CDR3 DNA: TGCAGTGCTAGATACAGGGCTATTGAAAAACTGTTTTTT. It translates to CSARYRAIEKLFF.

This clonotype was observed a handful of times. The V call is TRBV18, the J call TRBJ2-5; D gene ambiguous. Germline V gene lookup returns CDR1 KGHSH and CDR2 LQKENI. The V end lost 8 bases, the J end lost 5 bases, and 12 bases lay between the germline ends. The CDR3 has 12 residues. The DNA of the CDR3 is TGTGCCAGCAGCCCCAAAGGGGAGACCCAGTACTTC. As protein: CASSPKGETQYF.

This clonotype was observed a few times. The V call is TRBV5-1, the J call TRBJ2-7, with TRBD2 matching over 14 bases. This CDR3 contains 16 residues. Trimming took 5 bases from V and 0 from J; bases not matched to a gene: 4. Germline V gene lookup returns CDR1 SGHRS and CDR2 YFSETQ. The CDR3 protein is CASSRTSGGSSYEQYF. The CDR3 bases are TGCGCCAGCAGTCGGACTAGCGGGGGGAGCTCCTACGAGCAGTACTTC.

This clonotype was seen more than once but under ten times. The chain employs TRBV20-1 and TRBJ1-5, with D possibly TRBD1 on 6 matching bases. CDR3 length equals 13 residues. In germline, CDR1 is DFQATT, CDR2 SNEGSKA (reference sequence). CDR3 in DNA: TGCGGGGCCTTCGACAGGATAGATCAGCCCCAGCATTTT. It is translated as CGAFDRIDQPQHF.

The chain is built from TRBV4-2 and TRBJ1-5; 9 nucleotides agree with TRBD1. After removal of 4 bases from V and 6 bases from J, the junction contained 7 bases not matched to a gene. From germline, CDR1 is LGHNA and CDR2 YNFKEQ. CDR3 size: 15 residues. CDR3 sequence (DNA): TGTGCCAGCAGCCCAGGGACAGGGATGAGTCAGCCCCAGCATTTT. It is translated as CASSPGTGMSQPQHF.

This clonotype was seen a handful of times. The chain is built from TRBV18 and TRBJ2-5; D ambiguous. The CDR3 has 14 amino acids. In germline, CDR1 is KGHSH, CDR2 LQKENI. V lost 1 base and J 1 base, leaving 7 bases between the germline ends. The CDR3 protein is CASSPLRSQETQYF. CDR3 coding DNA: TGTGCCAGCTCACCACTCAGAAGCCAAGAGACCCAGTACTTC.

This sequence joins TRBV27 and TRBJ1-1; a possible D gene is TRBD1 (5 bases). V lost 6 bases, J lost 1 base, and 15 bases lay in between. This CDR3 has 15 amino acids. Germline loops: CDR1 MNHEY, CDR2 SMNVEV (reference sequence). The CDR3 region is CASRERGLPNTEAFF. CDR3 sequence (DNA): TGTGCCAGCAGGGAGAGGGGACTTCCGAACACTGAAGCTTTCTTT.

This clonotype appeared many times. The genes are TRBV5-6 and TRBJ2-7, with 7 positions matching TRBD2. The CDR3 extends over 14 amino acids. Germline trimming cut 4 bases from V and 5 bases from J; bases unmatched to any gene: 9. The germline V gene encodes CDR1 SGHDT and CDR2 YYEEEE. The CDR3 nucleotides read TGTGCCAGCAGCCTATTCCGGGACTATAACGAGCAGTACTTC. Translation gives CASSLFRDYNEQYF.

The chain carries TRBV6-2 or TRBV6-3 and TRBJ2-1; D is unclear. Germline CDR1 MNHEY, CDR2 SVGEGT. Trimming shortened V by 2 bases and J by 7 bases, and 15 bases separated the two germline ends. The CDR3 is made up of 15 amino acids. The CDR3 DNA follows: TGTGCCAGCAGTTACACCTCTGCCTGGTTGAATGAGCAGTTCTTC. Amino acids: CASSYTSAWLNEQFF.

Ten or more counts support this clonotype. The CDR3, as DNA: TGTGCCAGCAGTTACCCATCGGGGGGCACCTACGAGCAGTACTTC. Protein product: CASSYPSGGTYEQYF. J is TRBJ2-7 and V is TRBV6-5, with TRBD2 as a possible D gene (7 bases). This CDR3 comprises 15 residues. V was clipped by 2 bases and J by 2 bases, with 13 bases between them. Looked up from germline, CDR1 is MNHEY and CDR2 is SVGAGI.

This clonotype was found a few times. This clone may be a read error of a much larger clone one base away. This CDR3 is CASSQGSGELFF. DNA of the CDR3: TGCGCCAGCAGCCAGGGTTCCGGGGAGCTGTTTTTT. The chain has TRBV4-3 and TRBJ2-2; D call uncertain. CDR3 length: 12 residues. V dropped 3 bases and J dropped 6 bases, with 5 bases sitting between them. The germline V gene encodes CDR1 LGHNA and CDR2 YSLEER.

The V and J genes are TRBV25-1 and TRBJ2-5; D tentatively reads TRBD1 or TRBD2 (7 bases each). Germline V gene lookup returns CDR1 MGHDK and CDR2 SYGVNS. The germline V and J ends were trimmed by 4 bases and 5 bases, with 14 bases remaining between them. This CDR3 contains 14 residues. The CDR3 DNA sequence: TGTGCCAGCAGTGGGTACAGGGGAGGGGAGACCCAGTACTTC. Its translation is CASSGYRGGETQYF.

This clonotype was recorded at least ten times. This sequence joins TRBV9 and TRBJ2-3; D is uncertain. The V end lost 0 bases, the J end lost 1 base, and 15 bases lay between the germline ends. Germline CDR1 and CDR2: SGDLS and YYNGEE. The CDR3 runs 17 residues. This CDR3 is CASSVAEKRVGTDTQYF. For the CDR3, the DNA is TGTGCCAGCAGCGTAGCTGAAAAACGGGTAGGCACAGATACGCAGTATTTT.

This clonotype has at least ten counts. The chain has TRBV4-3 and TRBJ1-1, with D unresolved. The germline gives CDR1 LGHNA, CDR2 YSLEER. Trimming removed 0 bases from V and 0 bases from J, with 5 bases in between. There are 14 residues in the CDR3. In DNA form, the CDR3 reads TGCGCCAGCAGCCAAGATCGAATGAACACTGAAGCTTTCTTT. It translates to CASSQDRMNTEAFF.

The chain recombines TRBV20-1 with TRBJ1-1; possibly TRBD1 for D (5 bases). V was trimmed by 4 bases and J by 6 bases, leaving 9 bases between them. The CDR3 length is 11 residues. CDR1 is DFQATT, CDR2 SNEGSKA, per germline (reference sequence). The CDR3 is CSAMKGAEAFF. Here the CDR3 DNA reads TGCAGTGCTATGAAAGGGGCTGAAGCTTTCTTT.